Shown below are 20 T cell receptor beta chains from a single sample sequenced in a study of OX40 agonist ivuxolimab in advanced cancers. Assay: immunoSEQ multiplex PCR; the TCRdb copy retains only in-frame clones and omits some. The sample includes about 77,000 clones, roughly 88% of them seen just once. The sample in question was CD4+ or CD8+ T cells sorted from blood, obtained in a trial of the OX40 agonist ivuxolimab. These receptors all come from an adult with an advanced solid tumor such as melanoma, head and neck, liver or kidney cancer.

The CDR3, as DNA: TGTGCCAGCTCACCGTTAGCTACAGGAAGCATTCAGTACTTC. This sequence encodes CASSPLATGSIQYF. This chain uses TRBV18 with TRBJ2-4; maybe TRBD1 (5 bases). This CDR3 has 14 residues. V lost 3 bases to trimming and J lost 9 bases, with 15 bases between them. Germline V gene sequence: CDR1 KGHSH, CDR2 LQKENI.

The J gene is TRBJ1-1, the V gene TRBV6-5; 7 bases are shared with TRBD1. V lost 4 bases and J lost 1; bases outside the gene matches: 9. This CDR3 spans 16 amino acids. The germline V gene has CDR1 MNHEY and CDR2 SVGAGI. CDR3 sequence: CASSFGQGEGNTEAFF. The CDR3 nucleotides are TGTGCCAGCAGTTTTGGGCAGGGGGAAGGGAACACTGAAGCTTTCTTT.

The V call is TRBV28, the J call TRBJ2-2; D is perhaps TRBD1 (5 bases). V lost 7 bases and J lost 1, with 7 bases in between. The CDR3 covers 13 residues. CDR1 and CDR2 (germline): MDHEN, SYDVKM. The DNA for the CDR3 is TGTGCCAGCACAACAGGGAACACCGGGGAGCTGTTTTTT. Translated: CASTTGNTGELFF.

The CDR3: CASRPSGANVLTF. The CDR3 DNA follows: TGTGCCAGCAGGCCCTCTGGGGCCAACGTCCTGACTTTC. This chain links TRBV6-5 with TRBJ2-6; D gene ambiguous. The CDR3 is made up of 13 amino acids. V was trimmed by 6 bases and J by 0 bases, leaving 3 bases between them. Germline assignment: CDR1 MNHEY and CDR2 SVGAGI.

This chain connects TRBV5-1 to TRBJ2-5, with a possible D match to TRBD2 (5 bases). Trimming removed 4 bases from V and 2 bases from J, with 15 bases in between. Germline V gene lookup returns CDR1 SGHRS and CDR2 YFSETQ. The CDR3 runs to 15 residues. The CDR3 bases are TGCGCCAGCAGCCCATGGACTCCCGGGCAAGAGACCCAGTACTTC. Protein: CASSPWTPGQETQYF.

CDR3 sequence reads: CAIKAGTGYQYEQYF. The CDR3 nucleotides are TGTGCCATCAAGGCGGGGACAGGGTATCAGTACGAGCAGTACTTC. The rearrangement uses TRBV10-3 and TRBJ2-5, with TRBD1 matching 9 bases. The J call may be faulty, since TRBJ2-7 better matches the DNA end. The CDR3 is 15 residues long. Germline V CDR1 and CDR2: ENHRY, SYGVKD.

CDR3: CASSWGLAGVNEQFF. The CDR3 DNA is TGTGCCAGCAGTTGGGGACTAGCGGGAGTCAATGAGCAGTTCTTC. The chain links TRBV2 to TRBJ2-1; 14 nucleotides line up with TRBD2. Germline V gene sequence: CDR1 SNHLY, CDR2 FYNNEI. Germline trimming cut 5 bases from V and 6 bases from J; bases unmatched to any gene: 3. CDR3 length equals 15 residues. The complete variable domain, with remaining parts taken from reference TRBV2 and TRBJ2-1, reads EPEVTQTPSHQVTQMGQEVILRCVPISNHLYFYWYRQILGQKVEFLVSFYNNEISEKSEIFDDQFSVERPDGSNFTLKIRSTKLEDSAMYFCASSWGLAGVNEQFFGPGTRLTVL.

Here the CDR3 reads CASGRGTTYGNTIYF. CDR3 bases: TGTGCCAGCGGCCGAGGCACGACATATGGAAACACCATATATTTT. The chain recombines TRBV28 with TRBJ1-3; D is undetermined. The CDR3 spans 15 residues. V shed 8 bases and J shed 3 bases, with 17 bases lying between them. Germline V CDR1 and CDR2: MDHEN, SYDVKM.

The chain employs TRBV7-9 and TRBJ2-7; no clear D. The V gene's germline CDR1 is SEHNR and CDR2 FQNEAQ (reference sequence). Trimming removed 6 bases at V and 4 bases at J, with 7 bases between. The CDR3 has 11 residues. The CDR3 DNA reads TGTGCCAGCAGTTCTGCATACGAGCAGTACTTC. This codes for CASSSAYEQYF. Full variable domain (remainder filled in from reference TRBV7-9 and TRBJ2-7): DTGVSQNPRHKITKRGQNVTFRCDPISEHNRLYWYRQTLGQGPEFLTYFQNEAQLEKSRLLSDRFSAERPKGSFSTLEIQRTEQGDSAMYLCASSSAYEQYFGPGTRLTVT.

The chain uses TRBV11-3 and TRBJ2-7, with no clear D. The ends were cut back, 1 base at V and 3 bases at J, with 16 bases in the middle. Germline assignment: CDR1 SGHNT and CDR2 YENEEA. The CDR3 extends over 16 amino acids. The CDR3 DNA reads TGTGCCAGCAGCTTAGGGATTTTAGGCGGAGACTACGAGCAGTACTTC. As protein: CASSLGILGGDYEQYF.

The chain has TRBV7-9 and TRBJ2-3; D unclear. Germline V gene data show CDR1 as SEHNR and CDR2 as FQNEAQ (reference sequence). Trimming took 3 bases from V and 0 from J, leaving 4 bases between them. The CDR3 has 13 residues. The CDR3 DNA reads TGTGCCAGCAGCTTTCAGAGCACAGATACGCAGTATTTT. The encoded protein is CASSFQSTDTQYF.

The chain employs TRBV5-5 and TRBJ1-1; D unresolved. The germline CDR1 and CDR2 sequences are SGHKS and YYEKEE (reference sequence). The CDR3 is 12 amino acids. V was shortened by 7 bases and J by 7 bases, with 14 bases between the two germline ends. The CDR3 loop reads CASRAMGGEAFF. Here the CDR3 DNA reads TGTGCCAGCCGTGCCATGGGAGGTGAAGCTTTCTTT.

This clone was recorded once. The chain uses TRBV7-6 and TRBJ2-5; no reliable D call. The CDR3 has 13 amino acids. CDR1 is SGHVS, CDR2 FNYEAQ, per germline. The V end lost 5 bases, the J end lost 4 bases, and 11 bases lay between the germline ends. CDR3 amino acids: CASSRGQSETQYF. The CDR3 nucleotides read TGTGCCAGCAGCCGCGGCCAGTCAGAGACCCAGTACTTC.

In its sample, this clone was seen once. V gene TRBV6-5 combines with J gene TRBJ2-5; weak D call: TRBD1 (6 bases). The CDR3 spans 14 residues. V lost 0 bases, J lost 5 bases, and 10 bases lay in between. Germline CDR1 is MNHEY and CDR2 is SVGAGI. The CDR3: CASSYSRTVETQYF. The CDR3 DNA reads TGTGCCAGCAGTTACTCACGGACAGTGGAGACCCAGTACTTC.

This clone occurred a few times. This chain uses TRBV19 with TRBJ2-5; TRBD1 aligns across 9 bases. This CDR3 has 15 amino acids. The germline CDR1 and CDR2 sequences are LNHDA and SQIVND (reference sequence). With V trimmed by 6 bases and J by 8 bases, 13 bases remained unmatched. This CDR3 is CASRSGTGSTRTQYF. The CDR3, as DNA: TGTGCCAGTAGATCCGGGACAGGGAGTACAAGAACCCAGTACTTC. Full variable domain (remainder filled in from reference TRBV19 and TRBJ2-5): DGGITQSPKYLFRKEGQNVTLSCEQNLNHDAMYWYRQDPGQGLRLIYYSQIVNDFQKGDIAEGYSVSREKKESFPLTVTSAQKNPTAFYLCASRSGTGSTRTQYFGPGTRLLVL.

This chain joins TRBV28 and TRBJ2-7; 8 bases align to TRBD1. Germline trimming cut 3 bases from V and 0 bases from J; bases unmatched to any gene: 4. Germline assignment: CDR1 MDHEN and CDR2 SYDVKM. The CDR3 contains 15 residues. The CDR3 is CASSFTGGPSYEQYF. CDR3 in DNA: TGTGCCAGCAGTTTTACAGGGGGACCCTCCTACGAGCAGTACTTC.

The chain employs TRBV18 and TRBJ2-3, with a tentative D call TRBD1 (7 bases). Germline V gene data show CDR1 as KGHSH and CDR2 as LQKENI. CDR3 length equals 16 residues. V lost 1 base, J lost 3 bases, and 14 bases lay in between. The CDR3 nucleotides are TGTGCCAGCTCACCACGGGCAGGGGGAGGAACAGATACGCAGTATTTT. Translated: CASSPRAGGGTDTQYF. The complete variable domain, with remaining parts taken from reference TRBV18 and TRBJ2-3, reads NAGVMQNPRHLVRRRGQEARLRCSPMKGHSHVYWYRQLPEEGLKFMVYLQKENIIDESGMPKERFSAEFPKEGPSILRIQQVVRGDSAAYFCASSPRAGGGTDTQYFGPGTRLTVL.

The CDR3 DNA is TGTGCCAGCAGCGCTTCGGCAGGAGGGGGCAGCACAGATACGCAGTATTTT. Translated, it gives CASSASAGGGSTDTQYF. This chain uses TRBV11-1 with TRBJ2-3; tentatively, D is TRBD1 (7 bases). Trimming removed 5 bases from V and 0 bases from J, with 18 bases in between. Germline V gene data show CDR1 as SGHAT and CDR2 as FQDESV (reference sequence). There are 17 residues in the CDR3. Filled out from reference TRBV11-1 and TRBJ2-3, the complete variable domain reads EAEVAQSPRYKITEKSQAVAFWCDPISGHATLYWYRQILGQGPELLVQFQDESVVDDSQLPKDRFSAERLKGVDSTLKIQPAELGDSAMYLCASSASAGGGSTDTQYFGPGTRLTVL.

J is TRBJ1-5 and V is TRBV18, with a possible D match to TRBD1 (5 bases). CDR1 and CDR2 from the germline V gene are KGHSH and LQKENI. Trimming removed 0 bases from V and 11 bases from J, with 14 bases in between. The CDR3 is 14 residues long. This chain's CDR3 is CASSPPGPIFAQHF. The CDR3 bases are TGTGCCAGCTCACCACCGGGGCCCATTTTCGCCCAGCATTTT.

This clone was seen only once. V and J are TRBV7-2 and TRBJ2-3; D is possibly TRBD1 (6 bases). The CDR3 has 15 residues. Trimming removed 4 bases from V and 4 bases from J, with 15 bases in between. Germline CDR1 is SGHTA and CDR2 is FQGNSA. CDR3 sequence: CASSSQGSDADTQYF. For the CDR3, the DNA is TGTGCCAGCAGCTCTCAGGGGTCAGACGCAGATACGCAGTATTTT.